The 18 T cell receptor beta chains below all came from one sample that was sequenced in a study of CDR3 diversity in severe acne. TCRdb reanalysed the PCR reads using MiXCR and keeps one entry per CDR3 protein. The table lists more than 70,000 distinct CDR3 sequences, approximately 52% of them singletons, with about a tenth in the top ten. The sequenced sample was blood. These receptors all stem from a male donor in good health, serving as a control.

The rearrangement links TRBV10-1 to TRBJ2-7, with TRBD1 identical over 8 bases. V was pared by 4 bases and J by 4 bases, with 12 bases of the junction left unmatched. CDR3 length: 16 residues. Per the germline V gene, CDR1 is WNHNN and CDR2 is SYGVQD (reference sequence). This chain's CDR3 is CASSGAGGYGLYEQYF. Written as DNA, the CDR3 is TGCGCCAGCAGTGGGGCAGGGGGCTACGGACTATACGAGCAGTACTTC.

In its sample, this clonotype was seen many times. The chain employs TRBV6-2 or TRBV6-3 and TRBJ2-7; D may be TRBD1 (6 bases). The CDR3 totals 13 residues. Germline V gives CDR1 MNHEY, CDR2 SVGEGT. Trimming removed 2 bases at V and 4 bases at J, with 9 bases between. CDR3 sequence: CASSYGQNYEQYF. The CDR3 coding sequence is TGTGCCAGCAGTTACGGACAGAATTACGAGCAGTACTTC.

This chain joins TRBV5-5 and TRBJ2-5; 10 nucleotides agree with TRBD2. Germline loops: CDR1 SGHKS, CDR2 YYEKEE (reference sequence). The CDR3 length is 16 residues. The V and J ends lost 2 bases and 6 bases, in that order; junction bases with no gene match: 10. The CDR3 DNA sequence: TGTGCCAGCAGCTTAGAAGTAGCTAGCGGGAGACAGACCCAGTACTTC. It translates to CASSLEVASGRQTQYF.

This chain connects TRBV15 to TRBJ2-7; weak D call: TRBD1 (6 bases). CDR3 length equals 14 residues. Germline CDR1 and CDR2: LNHNV and YYDKDF (reference sequence). V was clipped by 3 bases and J by 3 bases, with 12 bases between them. This CDR3 is CATSSRGPGYEQYF. For the CDR3, the DNA is TGTGCCACCAGCAGCAGGGGACCGGGCTACGAGCAGTACTTC.

For this clonotype: Mismatch with germline at one junction end may stem from a read error. The chain links TRBV7-6 to TRBJ2-5; D is unclear. The CDR3 is 12 residues long. Germline loops: CDR1 SGHVS, CDR2 FNYEAQ. DNA for the CDR3: TGTGCCAGCAGCTTAGCTCAAGTGACCCAGTACTTC. Translating gives CASSLAQVTQYF.

The table lists this clonotype with a few counts. The chain carries TRBV20-1 and TRBJ2-3; the match to TRBD2 covers 8 bases. V was pared by 3 bases and J by 6 bases, with 8 bases of the junction left unmatched. The CDR3 consists of 14 residues. Germline values: CDR1 DFQATT, CDR2 SNEGSKA (reference sequence). The CDR3 sequence is CSASLGLARDTQYF. DNA for the CDR3: TGCAGTGCTAGCTTAGGACTAGCTCGGGATACGCAGTATTTT.

This clonotype ranks as medium-sized. The chain carries TRBV20-1 and TRBJ2-7; 7 bases match TRBD1. The germline V gene encodes CDR1 DFQATT and CDR2 SNEGSKA (reference sequence). With V trimmed by 6 bases and J by 4 bases, 9 bases remained unmatched. The CDR3 loop spans 13 amino acids. The CDR3 spells CSAPDRVAYEQYF. CDR3 sequence (DNA): TGCAGTGCCCCAGACAGGGTTGCGTACGAGCAGTACTTC.

The chain joins TRBV6-1 to TRBJ1-2, with TRBD1 identical over 7 bases. Germline CDR1 is MNHNS and CDR2 is SASEGT. With 2 bases clipped from V and 4 bases from J, the junction kept 1 base outside the gene matches. This CDR3 has 13 residues. The CDR3 DNA reads as TGTGCCAGCAGTGAAAGGGACAGCTATGGCTACACCTTC. It yields the protein CASSERDSYGYTF.

Of note for this clonotype: Mismatch with germline at one junction end may stem from a read error. This chain connects TRBV6-4 to TRBJ2-1; 9 nucleotides match TRBD1. Germline assignment: CDR1 MRHNA and CDR2 SNTAGT. This CDR3 spans 15 amino acids. The CDR3 sequence is CAGSEAQGAYNEQFF. The CDR3 bases are TGTGCCGGCAGTGAGGCACAGGGGGCATACAATGAGCAGTTCTTC.

Many counts were recorded for this clonotype. The chain links TRBV10-3 to TRBJ1-4; the D is unclear. Germline V gene data show CDR1 as ENHRY and CDR2 as SYGVKD. V gave up 8 bases and J gave up 0 bases, with 7 bases separating them. The CDR3 has 13 amino acids. The CDR3 sequence is CAIAGATNEKLFF. The CDR3 DNA is TGTGCCATCGCGGGAGCAACTAATGAAAAACTGTTTTTT.

The chain joins TRBV7-3 to TRBJ2-2, with 7 bases fitting TRBD1. This CDR3 spans 14 amino acids. The germline CDR1 and CDR2 sequences are SGHTA and FQGTGA. V shed 5 bases, J shed 4 bases, and the junction held 4 bases outside the gene matches. Written as DNA, the CDR3 is TGTGCCAGCAGCACGACAGGGCCCACCGGGGAGCTGTTTTTT. Amino acids: CASSTTGPTGELFF.

The gene calls are TRBV28 and TRBJ1-6; D not certain. The CDR3 covers 12 residues. CDR1 and CDR2 from the germline V gene are MDHEN and SYDVKM. Trimming cost V 3 bases and J 9 bases, with 6 bases left between them. CDR3 nucleotides: TGTGCCAGCAGTTTGGAGGTTTCACCCCTCCACTTT. Translation: CASSLEVSPLHF.

The CDR3 here is CASSLLQGTTGELFF. DNA of the CDR3: TGTGCCAGCAGCTTATTACAGGGGACCACCGGGGAGCTGTTTTTT. The chain carries TRBV7-3 and TRBJ2-2, with 7 positions matching TRBD1. CDR1 is SGHTA, CDR2 FQGTGA, per germline. J was trimmed by 4 bases and V by 2 bases; bases with no gene match: 4. This CDR3 has 15 residues.

In its sample, this clonotype was seen many times. The rearrangement joins TRBV28 to TRBJ1-3, with a tentative D call TRBD1 (6 bases). V lost 2 bases and J 0 bases, leaving 14 bases between the germline ends. Germline lookup yields CDR1 MDHEN and CDR2 SYDVKM. The length of the CDR3 is 17 residues. The CDR3 DNA reads as TGTGCCAGCAGTTTAAGCCAGGGGTACTCCTCTGGAAACACCATATATTTT. Amino acids: CASSLSQGYSSGNTIYF. Together with reference TRBV28 and TRBJ1-3, the CDR3 gives the full variable domain: DVKVTQSSRYLVKRTGEKVFLECVQDMDHENMFWYRQDPGLGLRLIYFSYDVKMKEKGDIPEGYSVSREKKERFSLILESASTNQTSMYLCASSLSQGYSSGNTIYFGEGSWLTVV.

This chain links TRBV9 with TRBJ2-2; D gene ambiguous. Germline CDR1 reads SGDLS; CDR2 reads YYNGEE. The ends were cut back, 3 bases at V and 0 bases at J, with 6 bases in the middle. CDR3 length: 14 amino acids. Here the CDR3 reads CASSARANTGELFF. The CDR3 DNA follows: TGTGCCAGCAGCGCAAGGGCGAACACCGGGGAGCTGTTTTTT.

V is TRBV20-1 and J is TRBJ2-1; D might be TRBD1 (6 bases). Looked up from germline, CDR1 is DFQATT and CDR2 is SNEGSKA (reference sequence). This CDR3 is built from 16 residues. Deletions cut 1 base from V and 3 bases from J, with 16 bases between. CDR3 amino acids: CSARGGQGSYYNEQFF. The CDR3 DNA reads TGCAGTGCTAGAGGGGGGCAGGGGTCCTACTACAATGAGCAGTTCTTC.

The genes are TRBV29-1 and TRBJ2-7, with a weak D call TRBD1 (6 bases). V lost 1 base and J lost 0, with 13 bases in between. The CDR3 extends over 15 amino acids. Germline CDR1 SQVTM, CDR2 ANQGSEA. CDR3 sequence: CSVEVPGTYSYEQYF. In DNA form, the CDR3 reads TGCAGCGTTGAAGTGCCCGGGACATACTCCTACGAGCAGTACTTC.

A remark on this clonotype: This may be a read error, as it is one base from a much larger clone. This chain joins TRBV7-6 and TRBJ1-2; D not resolved. Germline V gives CDR1 SGHVS, CDR2 FNYEAQ. V was shortened by 1 base and J by 6 bases, with 6 bases between the two germline ends. This CDR3 has 12 amino acids. The CDR3 nucleotides are TGTGCCAGCAGCTTAGTCGGGGATGGCTACACCTTC. Amino acid sequence: CASSLVGDGYTF.